The present T cell receptor (beta chain) was sequenced within a study of shared clonotypes between healthy human individuals. Regarding the study as a whole: A generally larger estimated richness was seen in naive subsets than in memory subsets.

For this clone: Its antigen is not identified.

Each cell subset's genomic DNA was divided evenly among several immunoSEQ plates. Assay used: immunoSEQ multiplex PCR; TCRdb lists only in-frame clones, some missing. The data contain about 110,000 clones, around 65% of them singletons. Sequencing was carried out using memory CD8+ T cells sorted from blood. The subset was: CD45RO+ cells pooled with CCR7-negative TemRA cells. The clonotype comes from a woman between 25 and 40 years old in good health.

The CDR3 DNA follows: TGTGCCATCAGTGAGTCGAGATTGCCGGCTATTTACGAGCAGTACTTC. Amino acid sequence: CAISESRLPAIYEQYF. The chain has TRBV10-3 and TRBJ2-7; D not certain. Trimming stripped 0 bases from V and 4 bases from J, with 16 bases between. This CDR3 region has 16 residues. Germline loops: CDR1 ENHRY, CDR2 SYGVKD.